This T cell receptor beta chain came from a study of blood T cell repertoires in COVID-19. Study-wide context: Acute and convalescent COVID-19 samples came from the United States, Italy and Spain.

CDR1 and CDR2 (germline): GTSNPN, SVGIG (reference sequence). The CDR3 consists of 17 residues. V gave up 3 bases and J gave up 7 bases; unmatched junction bases: 15. The assay was immunoSEQ multiplex PCR, and TCRdb's table has in-frame clones only and misses some. The table shows 300,000 to 450,000 clones, with around 87% occurring only once. The V gene is TRBV30, the J gene TRBJ2-4, with 10 nucleotides matching TRBD2. The specimen sequenced was peripheral blood. The source is a human donor in a cohort sampled during active COVID-19. CDR3 nucleotides: TGTGCCTGGAGCCCGGATAGCGGGGGGAGGGTACGTAACATTCAGTACTTC. Translation gives CAWSPDSGGRVRNIQYF.